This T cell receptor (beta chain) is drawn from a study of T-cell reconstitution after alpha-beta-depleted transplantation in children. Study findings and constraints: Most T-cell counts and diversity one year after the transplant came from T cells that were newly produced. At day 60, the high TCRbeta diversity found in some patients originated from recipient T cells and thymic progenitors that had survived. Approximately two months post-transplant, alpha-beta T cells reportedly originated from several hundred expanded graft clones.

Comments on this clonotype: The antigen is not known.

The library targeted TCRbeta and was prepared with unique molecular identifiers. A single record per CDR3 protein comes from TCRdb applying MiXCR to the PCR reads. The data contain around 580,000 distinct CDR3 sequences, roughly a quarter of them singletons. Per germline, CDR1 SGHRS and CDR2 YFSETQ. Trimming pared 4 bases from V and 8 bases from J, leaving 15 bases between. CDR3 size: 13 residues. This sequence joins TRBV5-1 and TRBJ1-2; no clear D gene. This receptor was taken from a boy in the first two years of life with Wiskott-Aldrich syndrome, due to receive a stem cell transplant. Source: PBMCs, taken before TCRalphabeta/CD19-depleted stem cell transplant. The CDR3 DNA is TGCGCCAGCAGCCCCGAAGCCGGGCGAGGCTACACCTTC. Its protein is CASSPEAGRGYTF.